This TCR beta chain was captured by sequencing in a study of T cells in Graves' hyperthyroidism and ophthalmopathy (dated by TCRdb to about 2019). Some background on the complete study: Peripheral blood was collected at initial diagnosis, before any treatment. To identify distinguishing TCR V-J signatures, a discovery cohort of 100 patients was used, comprising fewer than 45 with Graves' ophthalmopathy and some 57 with stable Graves' hyperthyroidism. Prospective prediction of ophthalmopathy was tested in an independent validation cohort consisting of 18 to 20 hyperthyroidism patients and some 15 patients who later progressed to ophthalmopathy. For training and testing, the roughly 97 patients in the discovery cohort were randomly divided in a 7:3 ratio. In over five Graves' hyperthyroidism patients, the study also compared T-cell repertoires from thyroid tissue with T-cell repertoires from blood. After sampling, hyperthyroidism patients received methimazole starting at 30 mg daily, and ophthalmopathy patients received high-dose intravenous methylprednisolone. The paper reports TCR Vbeta CDR3 sequencing of 135 peripheral blood samples: some 41 ophthalmopathy, over 70 hyperthyroidism and approximately 17 progressor patients. Paper-wide results and their limitations: Ophthalmopathy was separated from stable hyperthyroidism by a 13 V-J signature model, with roughly 88% sensitivity and about 81% specificity obtained in cross-validation and 80%/75% obtained in testing. In validation, the model predicted progression to ophthalmopathy with 65% to 71% sensitivity and roughly 72% specificity, a median of approximately 6.7 months before onset. Blood samples also contained most of the expanded thyroid clonotypes (frequency above 0.001), which suggests that blood repertoires may reflect thyroid immune responses. Sample size was not statistically predetermined, and investigators were not blinded to group allocation.

TCR beta CDR3 regions were amplified from RNA transcripts. The TCR CDR3 was subjected to a first round of RT-PCR using the HTBI primer set and the Qiagen OneStep RT-PCR kit. A second multiplex PCR round built the libraries, followed by size selection and purification. The libraries were sequenced on an Illumina HiSeq2000 using paired-end 100 bp reads. In the source study's methods: Raw data were processed with SOAPnuke, discarding reads with adapters, uncalled bases, mean Phred below 15, or no exact constant-primer or identifier match. COPE v1.2.5 was used to merge high-quality paired reads, and clonotypes were defined as unique nucleotide sequences. Clonotypes were aligned to IMGT TRBV, TRBD and TRBJ reference segments using MiTCR v1.1. Analysis was restricted to V-J combinations with a frequency above 0.0001, which covered about 99% of repertoires. A TCS score was defined as the ratio of F50 (clonal expansion) to E x V (chaos), with BLOSUM62-based TCRdist applied between CDR3 peptides within each V-J. Welch's t-statistics and random forest reduced 500 to 650 V-J features to roughly 13, which were used in a naive Bayes classifier (R e1071). TCRdb reanalyzed the raw reads on its own, using fastp at Q25 for trimming and MiXCR for clone calling, and kept in-frame beta chains. Rows with a matching CDR3 protein are joined into one entry that keeps the most common DNA and genes. The V and J calls and clone size come from TCRdb's table, not from the authors' own analysis. Across this sample there are fewer than 700,000 distinct CDR3 sequences, with about a sixth seen only once. The ten largest clonotypes hold around 3.9% of the sample.

This clonotype was counted only a few times. Its recognized antigen is unknown. Per-nucleotide qualities are absent, and no much larger clonotype sits a single base away. The CDR3 measures 15 amino acids from cysteine to phenylalanine. The DNA shown is the 45-base CDR3, in frame from base 1. V trim: 4 bases; J trim: 2 bases; unmatched bases: 6. CDR1 and CDR2 were assigned from the germline V gene (reference sequence) as LGHDT and YNNKEL. Graves' hyperthyroidism was defined as stable when no progression to ophthalmopathy occurred over 18 months of follow-up. The hyperthyroidism patients were between 18 and 65 years old and newly diagnosed, with a disease duration of less than 2 months. Any patient with an uncontrolled infection, another autoimmune disease, pregnancy or lactation was excluded. Diagnoses were based on clinical symptoms, serum thyroxine and TRAb, thyroid ultrasound and orbital computed tomography. PBMCs were separated from under 12 ml of fresh peripheral blood using Ficoll-Paque density gradient centrifugation. Total RNA was extracted with Trizol reagent, and quality was checked on an Agilent 2100 Bioanalyzer.

The sequenced sample consisted of blood. This receptor was taken from a woman aged 25 to 39 with Graves' hyperthyroidism. The sequence is built from TRBV3-1 and TRBJ2-5; TRBD2 matches 8 bases in the middle. The bases read TGTGCCAGCAGCCCTACGGGAGGGAGTCAAGAGACCCAGTACTTC. This translates into CASSPTGGSQETQYF.